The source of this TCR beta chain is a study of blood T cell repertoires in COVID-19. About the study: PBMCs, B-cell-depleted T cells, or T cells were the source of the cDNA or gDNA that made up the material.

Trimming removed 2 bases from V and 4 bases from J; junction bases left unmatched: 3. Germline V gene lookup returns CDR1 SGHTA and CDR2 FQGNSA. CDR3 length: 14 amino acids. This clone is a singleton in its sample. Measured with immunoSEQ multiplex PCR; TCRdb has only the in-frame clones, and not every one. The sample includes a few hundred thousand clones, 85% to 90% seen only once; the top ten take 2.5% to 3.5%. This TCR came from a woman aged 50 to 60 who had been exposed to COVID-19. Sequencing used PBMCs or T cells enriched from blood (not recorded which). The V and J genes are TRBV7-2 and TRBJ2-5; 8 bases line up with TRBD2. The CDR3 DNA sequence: TGTGCCAGCAGCTTAACTAGCGGACCAGAGACCCAGTACTTC. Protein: CASSLTSGPETQYF.